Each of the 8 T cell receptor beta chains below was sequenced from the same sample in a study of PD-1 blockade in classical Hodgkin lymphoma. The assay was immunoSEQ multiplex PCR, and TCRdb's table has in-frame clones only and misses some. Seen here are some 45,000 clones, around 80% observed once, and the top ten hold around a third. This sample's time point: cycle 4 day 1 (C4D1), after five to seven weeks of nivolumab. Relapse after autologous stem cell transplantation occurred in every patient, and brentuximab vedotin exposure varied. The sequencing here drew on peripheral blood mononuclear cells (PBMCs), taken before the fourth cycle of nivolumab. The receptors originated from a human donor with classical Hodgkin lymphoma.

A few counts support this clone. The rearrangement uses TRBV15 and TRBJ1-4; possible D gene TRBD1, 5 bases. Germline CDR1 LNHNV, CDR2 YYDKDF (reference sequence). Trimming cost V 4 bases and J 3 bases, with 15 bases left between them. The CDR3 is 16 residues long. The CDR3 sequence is CATSTGWEPANEKLFF. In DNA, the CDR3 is TGTGCCACCAGCACAGGGTGGGAGCCTGCTAATGAAAAACTGTTTTTT.

The chain's CDR3 is CATSDDGGGSYNEQFF. For the CDR3, the DNA is TGTGCCACCAGCGACGATGGGGGGGGATCCTACAATGAGCAGTTCTTC. The genes are TRBV15 and TRBJ2-1; TRBD2 matches at 7 bases. This CDR3 has 16 amino acids. After removal of 5 bases from V and 1 base from J, the junction contained 8 bases not matched to a gene. The germline gives CDR1 LNHNV, CDR2 YYDKDF (reference sequence).

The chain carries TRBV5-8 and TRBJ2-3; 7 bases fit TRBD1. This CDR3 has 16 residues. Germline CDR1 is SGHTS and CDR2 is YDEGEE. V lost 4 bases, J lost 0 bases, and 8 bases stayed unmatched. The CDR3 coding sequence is TGTGCCAGCAGCCCTGGGACAGAAACTAGCACAGATACGCAGTATTTT. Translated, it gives CASSPGTETSTDTQYF.

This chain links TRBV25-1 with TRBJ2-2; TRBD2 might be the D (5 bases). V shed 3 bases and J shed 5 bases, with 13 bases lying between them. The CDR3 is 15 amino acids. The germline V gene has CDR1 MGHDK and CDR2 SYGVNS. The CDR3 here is CASSDSGIGTGELFF. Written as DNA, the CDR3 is TGTGCCAGCAGTGATTCGGGGATAGGTACCGGGGAGCTGTTTTTT. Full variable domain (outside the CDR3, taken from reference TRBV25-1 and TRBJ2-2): EADIYQTPRYLVIGTGKKITLECSQTMGHDKMYWYQQDPGMELHLIHYSYGVNSTEKGDLSSESTVSRIRTEHFPLTLESARPSHTSQYLCASSDSGIGTGELFFGEGSRLTVL.

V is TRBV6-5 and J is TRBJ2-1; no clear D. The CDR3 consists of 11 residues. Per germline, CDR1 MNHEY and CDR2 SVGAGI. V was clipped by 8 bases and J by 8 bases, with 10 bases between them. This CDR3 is CASRYVHEQFF. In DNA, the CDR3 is TGTGCCAGCCGGTATGTCCATGAGCAGTTCTTC.

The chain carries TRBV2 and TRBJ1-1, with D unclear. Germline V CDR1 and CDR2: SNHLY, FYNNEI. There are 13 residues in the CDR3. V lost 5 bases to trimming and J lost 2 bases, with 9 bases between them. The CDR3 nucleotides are TGTGCCAGCAGTTTTGACAAAAACACTGAAGCTTTCTTT. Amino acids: CASSFDKNTEAFF.

CDR3 sequence reads: CASGSDRGVTEAFF. CDR3 nucleotides: TGTGCTAGTGGTTCCGACAGGGGGGTCACTGAAGCTTTCTTT. The chain couples TRBV12-5 to TRBJ1-1; 9 bases agree with TRBD1. The CDR3 extends over 14 amino acids. Per germline, CDR1 LGHNT and CDR2 FRNRAP. Trimming cost V 4 bases and J 4 bases; bases outside gene matches: 4.

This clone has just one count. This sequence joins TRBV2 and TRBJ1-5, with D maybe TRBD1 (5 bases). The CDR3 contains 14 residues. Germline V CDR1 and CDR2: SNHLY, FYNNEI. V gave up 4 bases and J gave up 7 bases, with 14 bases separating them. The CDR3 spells CASSGMTEGQPQHF. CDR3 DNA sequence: TGTGCCAGCAGTGGCATGACAGAGGGACAGCCCCAGCATTTT.